This T cell receptor (beta chain) emerged from a study of blood T cell repertoires in COVID-19. Across the whole study: Material from acute and convalescent COVID-19 was sourced from the United States, Italy and Spain. T cells, B-cell-depleted T cells, or PBMCs provided the cDNA or gDNA that served as material.

In the study's own analysis: Reference gene primer amplification gave nucleated cell count estimates. Repertoires were generated with immunoSEQ multiplex PCR, while TCRdb's copy carries only in-frame clones and drops some. The D gene and trimming were derived from the DNA, and the V and J assignments and clone size from that table. The sample lists some 180,000 clones, about 75% occurring once. This clone came up once. The sequenced sample was peripheral blood. This TCR derives from a woman in her forties or fifties with active or convalescent COVID-19.

The CDR3 nucleotides read TGCGCCAGCAGCCAACGGGACAGCTTCTCTAGCTCCTATAATTCACCCCTCCACTTT. It specifies CASSQRDSFSSSYNSPLHF. The rearrangement links TRBV4-3 to TRBJ1-6; TRBD1 matches 7 bases. CDR1 is LGHNA and CDR2 is YSLEER in the germline V gene. CDR3 size: 19 residues. Losses at the gene ends were 2 bases for V and 0 bases for J; bases not matched to a gene: 10.